The TCR beta chain described here comes from a study of T cells in Graves' hyperthyroidism and ophthalmopathy (dated 2019 in TCRdb). Regarding the research as a whole: Peripheral blood samples were taken at the time of initial diagnosis, prior to any treatment. To identify distinguishing TCR V-J signatures, a discovery cohort of 90 to 100 patients was used, comprising fewer than 45 with Graves' ophthalmopathy and about 59 with stable Graves' hyperthyroidism. Whether ophthalmopathy could be predicted prospectively was tested in an independent validation cohort made up of 18 hyperthyroidism patients plus 17 patients who later progressed to ophthalmopathy. The 100 or so discovery patients were divided at random into training and test sets in a 7:3 ratio. Thyroid tissue and blood T-cell repertoires from about six Graves' hyperthyroidism patients were also compared in the study. Once sampling was done, hyperthyroidism patients were given methimazole at a starting dose of 30 mg daily, whereas ophthalmopathy patients were given high-dose intravenous methylprednisolone. The paper describes TCR Vbeta CDR3 sequencing of 140 or so peripheral blood samples, made up of 43 ophthalmopathy patients, around 73 hyperthyroidism patients and some 17 progressor patients.

General study outcomes and caveats: During validation, the model predicted progression to ophthalmopathy a median of around 6 months ahead of onset, with more than 55% sensitivity and about 75% specificity. Ophthalmopathy was separated from stable hyperthyroidism by a 13 V-J signature model, with over 85% sensitivity and approximately 84% specificity obtained in cross-validation and 80%/75% obtained in testing. Blood samples also contained most of the expanded thyroid clonotypes (frequency above 0.001), which suggests that blood repertoires may reflect thyroid immune responses. No statistical method was used to fix the sample size in advance, and group allocation was not hidden from the investigators.

V loses 1 base of germline sequence and J loses 6 bases, and the interval between the two ends is 9 bases. The CDR3 contains 13 residues, cysteine and phenylalanine counted. The CDR3 DNA has 39 bases and is translated from base 1. CDR1 and CDR2, looked up from the germline V gene, are MDHEN and SYDVKM. This clonotype was recorded many times. Its antigen is still unknown. There are no base qualities to consult, and no much larger clone falls within one base. Amplification of TCR beta CDR3 regions was carried out from RNA transcripts. For the first round of RT-PCR on the TCR CDR3, the HTBI primer set was used together with the Qiagen OneStep RT-PCR kit. Libraries were constructed in a second round of multiplex PCR, after which size selection and purification were performed. Libraries were sequenced paired-end with 100 bp reads on an Illumina HiSeq2000. The authors' pipeline ran thus. SOAPnuke was used to process the raw data, with reads discarded if the reads contained adapters or uncalled bases, had a mean Phred below 15, or lacked an exact constant-primer or identifier match. High-quality paired reads were merged using COPE v1.2.5, and each unique nucleotide sequence was defined as a clonotype. MiTCR v1.1 was used to align the clonotypes against IMGT TRBV, TRBD and TRBJ reference segments. The analysis was restricted to V-J combinations with a frequency above 0.0001, which together covered roughly 99% of the repertoires. A TCS score was defined as the ratio of F50 (clonal expansion) to E x V (chaos), with BLOSUM62-based TCRdist applied between CDR3 peptides within each V-J. Welch's t-statistics and random forest reduced roughly 540 V-J features to 10 to 15, which were used in a naive Bayes classifier (R e1071). Using fastp at Q25 and MiXCR, TCRdb reprocessed the public reads and kept productive beta chains. Duplicate CDR3 protein sequences are folded into a single record with the most common DNA and genes. TCRdb, rather than the study authors, made the V and J calls. Counted in this sample were 250,000 to 300,000 distinct CDR3 sequences; roughly a fifth of them appeared once. The ten biggest clones cover roughly 40% of the sample.

Ophthalmopathy patients had moderately to severely active disease, with a Clinical Activity Score of 3 or more, a NOSPECS grade of 4 or more, and a disease duration of less than 3 months. Patients with uncontrolled infections, other autoimmune diseases, pregnancy or lactation were excluded. Diagnoses relied on clinical symptoms, serum thyroxine and TRAb, thyroid ultrasound and orbital computed tomography. PBMCs were separated from around 9.1 ml of fresh peripheral blood using Ficoll-Paque density gradient centrifugation. Total RNA was extracted with Trizol reagent, and quality was checked on an Agilent 2100 Bioanalyzer.

The V and J segments used are TRBV28 and TRBJ1-2; 5 matching bases give a weak D call of TRBD1. The specimen sequenced was blood. This sequence was found in a man in his fifties or sixties with Graves' ophthalmopathy. Here the CDR3 is given as CASSLSRAHGYTF. The nucleotide sequence reads TGTGCCAGCAGTTTATCCAGGGCCCATGGCTACACCTTC.